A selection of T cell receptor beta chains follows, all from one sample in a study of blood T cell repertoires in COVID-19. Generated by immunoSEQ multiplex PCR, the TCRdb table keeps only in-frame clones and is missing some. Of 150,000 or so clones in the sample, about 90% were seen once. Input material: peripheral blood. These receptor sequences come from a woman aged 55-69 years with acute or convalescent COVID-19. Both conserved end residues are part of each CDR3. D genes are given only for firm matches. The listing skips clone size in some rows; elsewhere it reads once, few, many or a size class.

cdr3_aa: CASSLGQGVETQYF
cdr3_nt: TGTGCCAGCAGCTTGGGACAGGGGGTAGAGACCCAGTACTTC
v_call: TRBV5-5
j_call: TRBJ2-5
clone_size: .
d_call: TRBD1

cdr3_aa: CAISESGTGGAAFF
cdr3_nt: TGTGCCATCAGTGAGTCAGGGACAGGGGGGGCAGCTTTCTTT
v_call: TRBV10-3
j_call: TRBJ1-1
clone_size: .
d_call: TRBD1

cdr3_aa: CASSFSETGDYEQYF
cdr3_nt: TGTGCCAGCAGTTTCTCGGAGACAGGGGACTACGAGCAGTACTTC
v_call: TRBV27
j_call: TRBJ2-7
clone_size: .
d_call: TRBD1

cdr3_aa: CASSFPLAEAFF
cdr3_nt: TGTGCCAGCAGCTTTCCCCTGGCCGAAGCTTTCTTT
v_call: TRBV7-2
j_call: TRBJ1-1
clone_size: .
d_call: .

cdr3_aa: CASSYGGRGNYGYTF
cdr3_nt: TGTGCCAGCAGCTACGGAGGCAGGGGCAACTATGGCTACACCTTC
v_call: TRBV5-5
j_call: TRBJ1-2
clone_size: .
d_call: .

cdr3_aa: CASSIAGQPQHF
cdr3_nt: TGTGCCAGTAGTATAGCGGGACAGCCCCAGCATTTT
v_call: TRBV19
j_call: TRBJ1-5
clone_size: .
d_call: .

cdr3_aa: CASSLYRSSYNSPLHF
cdr3_nt: TGTGCCAGCAGTTTATACCGGAGCTCCTATAATTCACCCCTCCACTTT
v_call: TRBV27
j_call: TRBJ1-6
clone_size: .
d_call: .

cdr3_aa: CASSHGQRQTEAFF
cdr3_nt: TGCGCCAGCAGCCACGGACAGCGTCAAACTGAAGCTTTCTTT
v_call: TRBV4-1
j_call: TRBJ1-1
clone_size: .
d_call: .

cdr3_aa: CASSVRGENWEKLFF
cdr3_nt: TGCGCCAGCAGCGTAAGGGGTGAGAACTGGGAAAAACTGTTTTTT
v_call: TRBV5-1
j_call: TRBJ1-4
clone_size: .
d_call: .

cdr3_aa: CASSLRVGGSNQPQHF
cdr3_nt: TGTGCCAGCAGCTTAAGGGTAGGGGGATCAAATCAGCCCCAGCATTTT
v_call: TRBV7-6
j_call: TRBJ1-5
clone_size: .
d_call: .

cdr3_aa: CATSARDVEKLFF
cdr3_nt: TGTGCCACCAGTGCGAGGGATGTTGAAAAACTGTTTTTT
v_call: TRBV24-1
j_call: TRBJ1-4
clone_size: .
d_call: .

cdr3_aa: CASREANYGYTF
cdr3_nt: TGTGCCAGCAGAGAGGCTAACTATGGCTACACCTTC
v_call: TRBV11-2
j_call: TRBJ1-2
clone_size: .
d_call: .

cdr3_aa: CASSPGQGASYGYTF
cdr3_nt: TGTGCCAGCAGCCCCGGACAGGGGGCGAGCTATGGCTACACCTTC
v_call: TRBV7-9
j_call: TRBJ1-2
clone_size: .
d_call: TRBD1

cdr3_aa: CASSRRGNTEAFF
cdr3_nt: TGTGCCAGCAGCCGGAGAGGGAACACTGAAGCTTTCTTT
v_call: TRBV28
j_call: TRBJ1-1
clone_size: .
d_call: .

cdr3_aa: CASSQDRGSSGGSYNEQFF
cdr3_nt: TGCGCCAGCAGCCAAGATCGGGGGTCTAGCGGGGGGAGTTACAATGAGCAGTTCTTC
v_call: TRBV4-3
j_call: TRBJ2-1
clone_size: .
d_call: TRBD2

cdr3_aa: CASSLAASGGVTDTQYF
cdr3_nt: TGCGCCAGCAGCTTGGCCGCTAGCGGGGGGGTTACAGATACGCAGTATTTT
v_call: TRBV5-1
j_call: TRBJ2-3
clone_size: .
d_call: TRBD2

cdr3_aa: CASSQDAGRGRELFF
cdr3_nt: TGTGCCAGCAGCCAAGATGCCGGGAGGGGCCGGGAGCTGTTTTTT
v_call: TRBV3-1/TRBV3-2
j_call: TRBJ2-2
clone_size: .
d_call: TRBD2

cdr3_aa: CASSEPHSPTDTQYF
cdr3_nt: TGTGCCAGCAGTGAACCCCATAGTCCGACAGATACGCAGTATTTT
v_call: TRBV6-1
j_call: TRBJ2-3
clone_size: .
d_call: .

cdr3_aa: CASSLDFTDTQYF
cdr3_nt: TGTGCCAGCAGCTTGGACTTCACAGATACGCAGTATTTT
v_call: TRBV5-4
j_call: TRBJ2-3
clone_size: .
d_call: .

cdr3_aa: CASSSNTQYF
cdr3_nt: TGTGCCAGCAGCTCTAATACGCAGTATTTT
v_call: TRBV7-2
j_call: TRBJ2-3
clone_size: few
d_call: .

cdr3_aa: CASSPQGGSTEAFF
cdr3_nt: TGTGCCAGCAGCCCTCAGGGAGGAAGCACTGAAGCTTTCTTT
v_call: TRBV7-2
j_call: TRBJ1-1
clone_size: .
d_call: .

cdr3_aa: CASTTDRGSYGYTF
cdr3_nt: TGTGCCAGCACCACTGACAGGGGCAGCTATGGCTACACCTTC
v_call: TRBV5-4
j_call: TRBJ1-2
clone_size: .
d_call: TRBD1

cdr3_aa: CASSVGLGVTEAFF
cdr3_nt: TGTGCCAGCAGCGTCGGGCTGGGAGTCACTGAAGCTTTCTTT
v_call: TRBV11-1
j_call: TRBJ1-1
clone_size: once
d_call: .

cdr3_aa: CASSLEGVAVNTF
cdr3_nt: TGTGCCAGCAGCTTAGAGGGGGTCGCCGTGAACACCTTC
v_call: TRBV7-9
j_call: TRBJ1-2
clone_size: .
d_call: .

cdr3_aa: CASMFPGQGNNEQFF
cdr3_nt: TGTGCCAGCATGTTCCCTGGACAGGGGAACAATGAGCAGTTCTTC
v_call: TRBV2
j_call: TRBJ2-1
clone_size: .
d_call: TRBD1

cdr3_aa: CASSPGGASQETQYF
cdr3_nt: TGTGCCAGCAGTCCCGGCGGCGCATCTCAAGAGACCCAGTACTTC
v_call: TRBV28
j_call: TRBJ2-5
clone_size: .
d_call: .

cdr3_aa: CASSPPGQGTNTGELFF
cdr3_nt: TGTGCCAGCTCACCTCCGGGACAGGGGACGAACACCGGGGAGCTGTTTTTT
v_call: TRBV18
j_call: TRBJ2-2
clone_size: .
d_call: TRBD1

cdr3_aa: CASSPPGLRTEAFF
cdr3_nt: TGTGCCAGCAGTCCCCCCGGGTTAAGGACTGAAGCTTTCTTT
v_call: TRBV6-2/TRBV6-3
j_call: TRBJ1-1
clone_size: .
d_call: .

cdr3_aa: CAWQGGGELFF
cdr3_nt: TGTGCCTGGCAAGGCGGCGGGGAGCTGTTTTTT
v_call: TRBV30
j_call: TRBJ2-2
clone_size: .
d_call: .

cdr3_aa: CASSQDPRAAQPQHF
cdr3_nt: TGCGCCAGCAGCCAAGATCCCAGGGCGGCGCAGCCCCAGCATTTT
v_call: TRBV4-3
j_call: TRBJ1-5
clone_size: .
d_call: .

cdr3_aa: CASRDLGRGPTDTQYF
cdr3_nt: TGTGCCAGCAGAGACCTGGGGCGGGGGCCCACAGATACGCAGTATTTT
v_call: TRBV27
j_call: TRBJ2-3
clone_size: .
d_call: .

cdr3_aa: CASSSLKGAQAGELFF
cdr3_nt: TGTGCCAGCAGCTCTTTAAAGGGGGCGCAAGCCGGGGAGCTGTTTTTT
v_call: TRBV11-2
j_call: TRBJ2-2
clone_size: .
d_call: TRBD1

cdr3_aa: CASSYLGGETF
cdr3_nt: TGTGCCAGCAGTTACCTTGGGGGCGAAACCTTC
v_call: TRBV6-5
j_call: TRBJ1-2
clone_size: .
d_call: .

cdr3_aa: CASSYVQGNDYGYTF
cdr3_nt: TGTGCCAGCAGTTATGTACAGGGTAACGACTATGGCTACACCTTC
v_call: TRBV28
j_call: TRBJ1-2
clone_size: .
d_call: .

cdr3_aa: CASSQGSTTRTHTQYF
cdr3_nt: TGCGCCAGCAGCCAAGGATCTACGACTAGGACTCATACCCAGTACTTC
v_call: TRBV4-1
j_call: TRBJ2-5
clone_size: .
d_call: .

cdr3_aa: CASSLVPRGSPLHF
cdr3_nt: TGTGCCAGCAGCTTAGTTCCTAGGGGTTCACCCCTCCACTTT
v_call: TRBV7-2
j_call: TRBJ1-6
clone_size: .
d_call: .

cdr3_aa: CASSQHKGSGGAYEQYF
cdr3_nt: TGCGCCAGCAGCCAACACAAGGGCAGCGGGGGGGCTTACGAGCAGTACTTC
v_call: TRBV4-3
j_call: TRBJ2-7
clone_size: .
d_call: TRBD2

cdr3_aa: CASSSRTFHIPSYEQYF
cdr3_nt: TGTGCCAGCAGCTCCCGCACATTTCATATCCCCAGTTACGAGCAGTACTTC
v_call: TRBV5-6
j_call: TRBJ2-7
clone_size: .
d_call: .

cdr3_aa: CASSSITGARANQPQHF
cdr3_nt: TGTGCCAGCAGCTCCATTACAGGGGCTAGGGCCAATCAGCCCCAGCATTTT
v_call: TRBV7-2
j_call: TRBJ1-5
clone_size: .
d_call: TRBD1

cdr3_aa: CASSQDLGAANEKLFF
cdr3_nt: TGCGCCAGCAGCCAAGATCTAGGAGCGGCTAATGAAAAACTGTTTTTT
v_call: TRBV4-1
j_call: TRBJ1-4
clone_size: .
d_call: .

cdr3_aa: CASSPNLLAGVYEQYF
cdr3_nt: TGTGCCAGCAGCCCGAATTTACTAGCGGGGGTTTACGAGCAGTACTTC
v_call: TRBV5-5
j_call: TRBJ2-7
clone_size: .
d_call: TRBD2

cdr3_aa: CASSTRDRGTEAFF
cdr3_nt: TGTGCCAGCAGCACCCGGGACAGGGGAACTGAAGCTTTCTTT
v_call: TRBV13
j_call: TRBJ1-1
clone_size: .
d_call: TRBD1

cdr3_aa: CASSQVPGGSSYEQYF
cdr3_nt: TGTGCCAGCAGCCAAGTACCAGGGGGTAGCTCCTACGAGCAGTACTTC
v_call: TRBV4-2
j_call: TRBJ2-7
clone_size: .
d_call: TRBD1

cdr3_aa: CASRGRGLTDTQYF
cdr3_nt: TGTGCCAGCAGGGGGCGGGGCCTCACAGATACGCAGTATTTT
v_call: TRBV10-3
j_call: TRBJ2-3
clone_size: .
d_call: TRBD1

cdr3_aa: CSARGSEQYF
cdr3_nt: TGCAGTGCCAGGGGGTCCGAGCAGTACTTC
v_call: TRBV20-1
j_call: TRBJ2-7
clone_size: .
d_call: TRBD1

cdr3_aa: CASSPWQGNEKLFF
cdr3_nt: TGTGCCAGCTCCCCTTGGCAGGGGAATGAAAAACTGTTTTTT
v_call: TRBV18
j_call: TRBJ1-4
clone_size: .
d_call: .

cdr3_aa: CASSLGGGGQETQYF
cdr3_nt: TGCGCCAGCAGCCTTGGCGGGGGGGGCCAAGAGACCCAGTACTTC
v_call: TRBV5-1
j_call: TRBJ2-5
clone_size: .
d_call: TRBD2

cdr3_aa: CASSQAGGELFF
cdr3_nt: TGCGCCAGCAGCCAAGCGGGCGGGGAGCTGTTTTTT
v_call: TRBV4-1
j_call: TRBJ2-2
clone_size: .
d_call: .

cdr3_aa: CASSRAQSSYEQYF
cdr3_nt: TGCGCCAGCAGCCGGGCTCAAAGCTCCTACGAGCAGTACTTC
v_call: TRBV4-1
j_call: TRBJ2-7
clone_size: .
d_call: .

cdr3_aa: CASSPPVGSSNQPQHF
cdr3_nt: TGTGCCAGCAGTCCCCCTGTGGGGAGTAGCAATCAGCCCCAGCATTTT
v_call: TRBV28
j_call: TRBJ1-5
clone_size: .
d_call: .

cdr3_aa: CASSRNYEQYF
cdr3_nt: TGTGCCAGCAGCCGTAACTACGAGCAGTACTTC
v_call: TRBV12-3/TRBV12-4
j_call: TRBJ2-7
clone_size: .
d_call: .

cdr3_aa: CASSEQGAEAFF
cdr3_nt: TGTGCCAGCAGCGAACAGGGGGCTGAAGCTTTCTTT
v_call: TRBV7-2
j_call: TRBJ1-1
clone_size: .
d_call: TRBD1

cdr3_aa: CASSLNPPGYEQYF
cdr3_nt: TGTGCCAGCAGCTTAAATCCCCCGGGGTACGAGCAGTACTTC
v_call: TRBV5-4
j_call: TRBJ2-7
clone_size: .
d_call: .

cdr3_aa: CASSQDRTGGANYGYTF
cdr3_nt: TGTGCCAGCAGCCAAGACAGAACAGGGGGCGCGAACTATGGCTACACCTTC
v_call: TRBV4-2
j_call: TRBJ1-2
clone_size: .
d_call: TRBD1

cdr3_aa: CASSADSSSYNEQFF
cdr3_nt: TGTGCCAGCAGCGCTGACTCGAGCTCCTACAATGAGCAGTTCTTC
v_call: TRBV2
j_call: TRBJ2-1
clone_size: .
d_call: .

cdr3_aa: CASSPPGQGPDEQYF
cdr3_nt: TGTGCCAGCTCACCTCCGGGACAGGGCCCCGACGAGCAGTACTTC
v_call: TRBV18
j_call: TRBJ2-7
clone_size: .
d_call: TRBD1

cdr3_aa: CASSPNARGAYEQYF
cdr3_nt: TGTGCCAGCTCACCAAACGCCAGGGGTGCCTACGAGCAGTACTTC
v_call: TRBV18
j_call: TRBJ2-7
clone_size: few
d_call: .

cdr3_aa: CAWLGAQGGYTF
cdr3_nt: TGTGCCTGGTTAGGGGCCCAAGGTGGCTACACCTTC
v_call: TRBV30
j_call: TRBJ1-2
clone_size: .
d_call: .

cdr3_aa: CASSPPGNTEAFF
cdr3_nt: TGTGCCAGCAGCCCCCCGGGGAACACTGAAGCTTTCTTT
v_call: TRBV28
j_call: TRBJ1-1
clone_size: .
d_call: .